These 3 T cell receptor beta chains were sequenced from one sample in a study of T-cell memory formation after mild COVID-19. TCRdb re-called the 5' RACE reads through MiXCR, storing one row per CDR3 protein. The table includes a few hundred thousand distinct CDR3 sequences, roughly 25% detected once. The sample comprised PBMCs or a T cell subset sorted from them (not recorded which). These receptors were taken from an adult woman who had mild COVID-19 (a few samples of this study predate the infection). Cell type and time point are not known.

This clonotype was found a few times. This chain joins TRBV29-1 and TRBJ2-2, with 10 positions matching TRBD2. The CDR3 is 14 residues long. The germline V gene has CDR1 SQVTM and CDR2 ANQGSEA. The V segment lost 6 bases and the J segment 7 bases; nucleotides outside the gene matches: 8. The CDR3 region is CSVQLAGYFGELFF. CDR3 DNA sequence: TGCAGCGTACAACTAGCGGGATATTTCGGGGAGCTGTTTTTT.

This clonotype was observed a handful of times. The CDR3 region has the DNA TGTGCCAGCAGCCAAGGGCAGCCTTCTAACTATGGCTACACCTTC. Protein: CASSQGQPSNYGYTF. The gene calls are TRBV3-1 and TRBJ1-2; D is uncertain. V lost 1 base and J 0 bases, leaving 9 bases between the germline ends. Per germline, CDR1 LGHDT and CDR2 YNNKEL (reference sequence). The CDR3 has 15 residues.

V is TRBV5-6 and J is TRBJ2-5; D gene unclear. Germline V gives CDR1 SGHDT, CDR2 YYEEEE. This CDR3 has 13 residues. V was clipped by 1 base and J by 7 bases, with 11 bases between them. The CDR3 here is CASSLSGGPTQYF. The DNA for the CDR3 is TGTGCCAGCAGCTTGTCTGGCGGTCCGACCCAGTACTTC.